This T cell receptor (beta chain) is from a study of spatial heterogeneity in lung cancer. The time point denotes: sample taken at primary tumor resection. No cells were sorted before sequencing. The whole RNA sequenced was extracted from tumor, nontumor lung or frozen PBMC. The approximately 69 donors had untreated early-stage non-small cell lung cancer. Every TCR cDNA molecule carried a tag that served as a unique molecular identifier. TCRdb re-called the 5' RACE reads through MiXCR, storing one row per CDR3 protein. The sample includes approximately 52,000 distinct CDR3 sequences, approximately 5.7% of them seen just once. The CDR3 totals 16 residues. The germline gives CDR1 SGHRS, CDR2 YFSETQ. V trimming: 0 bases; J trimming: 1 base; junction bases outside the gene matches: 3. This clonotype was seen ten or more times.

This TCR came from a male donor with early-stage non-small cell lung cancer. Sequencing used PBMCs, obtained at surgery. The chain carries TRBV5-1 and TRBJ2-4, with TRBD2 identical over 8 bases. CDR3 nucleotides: TGCGCCAGCAGCTTGGGGGCTAGCGGGGCCAAAAACATTCAGTACTTC. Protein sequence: CASSLGASGAKNIQYF.